These 18 T cell receptor beta chains came from one sample sequenced in a study of T cell clones after liver transplantation. Only in-frame clones appear in the TCRdb table, and some are missing; sequencing was by immunoSEQ multiplex PCR. The data contain about 16,000 clones, around 89% of them seen just once; the ten biggest clones take up roughly 13%. Source: CD8+ T cells from blood, taken around 45 months after liver transplant. The source of these receptors is a human patient who received a liver transplant. The T cells may come from the graft donor.

A note on this clone: The junction does not match germline at one end; this may be a read error. The chain couples TRBV7-9 to TRBJ1-2, with a tentative D call TRBD1 (5 bases). The germline CDR1 and CDR2 sequences are SEHNR and FQNEAQ (reference sequence). CDR3 size: 11 residues. CDR3 in amino acids: CASSTLRDGAF. In DNA form, the CDR3 reads TGTGCCAGCAGCACACTCCGGGACGGCGCCTTC.

This sequence joins TRBV13 and TRBJ1-2; perhaps TRBD1 as D (6 bases). Deletions cut 5 bases from V and 1 base from J, with 17 bases between. The CDR3 is 16 amino acids. Germline CDR1 PRHDT, CDR2 FYEKMQ (reference sequence). The CDR3, as DNA: TGTGCCAGCAGCGCAACTGGACAGATAATTAACTATGGCTACACCTTC. Encoded protein: CASSATGQIINYGYTF.

This chain uses TRBV6-1 with TRBJ1-5, with D unresolved. The V gene's germline CDR1 is MNHNS and CDR2 SASEGT. The CDR3 contains 13 residues. The V end lost 1 base, the J end lost 5 bases, and 6 bases lay between the germline ends. The CDR3 reads CASSEGVHQPQHF. In DNA, the CDR3 is TGTGCCAGCAGTGAAGGGGTGCATCAGCCCCAGCATTTT.

The gene calls are TRBV5-4 and TRBJ2-1; D not resolved. Trimming took 3 bases from V and 13 from J, leaving 11 bases between them. The CDR3 runs 11 residues. Germline loops: CDR1 SGHNT, CDR2 YYREEE (reference sequence). CDR3 sequence reads: CASSSGTSQFF. The CDR3 DNA sequence: TGTGCCAGCAGCTCAGGAACGTCCCAGTTCTTC.

This clone has just one count. This chain uses TRBV5-4 with TRBJ2-1; no definite D call. This CDR3 spans 14 amino acids. CDR1 and CDR2 (germline): SGHNT, YYREEE (reference sequence). The V end was cut by 4 bases, the J end by 10 bases, with 18 bases between. This chain's CDR3 is CASSPSLVFKEQFF. For the CDR3, the DNA is TGTGCCAGCAGCCCCAGCCTAGTCTTCAAGGAGCAGTTCTTC.

This chain uses TRBV19 with TRBJ2-3, with D unclear. The CDR3 is 15 amino acids. Germline V CDR1 and CDR2: LNHDA, SQIVND (reference sequence). V lost 5 bases, J lost 6 bases, and 18 bases lay in between. The CDR3 loop is CASSPHSIGQDTQYF. The CDR3 nucleotides read TGTGCCAGTAGTCCACATTCAATAGGCCAGGATACGCAGTATTTT.

The chain links TRBV7-2 to TRBJ2-2; TRBD2 is a possible D gene (5 bases). V was pared by 1 base and J by 6 bases, with 12 bases between. The CDR3 has 15 residues. Looked up from germline, CDR1 is SGHTA and CDR2 is FQGNSA. This CDR3 is CASSLGTYSPGELFF. Written as DNA, the CDR3 is TGTGCCAGCAGCTTAGGGACTTATAGTCCCGGGGAGCTGTTTTTT.

V and J are TRBV11-2 and TRBJ2-7; D is undetermined. Germline V CDR1 and CDR2: SGHAT, FQNNGV. V was clipped by 0 bases and J by 5 bases, with 17 bases between them. CDR3 size: 16 residues. For the CDR3, the DNA is TGTGCCAGCAGCTTAGATCAAGATCTAAGCCCCAACGAGCAGTACTTC. Protein sequence: CASSLDQDLSPNEQYF.

The chain recombines TRBV13 with TRBJ1-3, with D possibly matching TRBD1 (6 bases). The CDR3 has 15 residues. Germline V gene lookup returns CDR1 PRHDT and CDR2 FYEKMQ (reference sequence). V was clipped by 5 bases and J by 8 bases, with 19 bases between them. The CDR3 here is CASSPTGGRGDTIYF. The CDR3 DNA follows: TGTGCCAGCAGCCCGACGGGGGGGCGAGGGGACACCATATATTTT.

This clone is a singleton in its sample. V gene TRBV4-3 combines with J gene TRBJ2-3; D gene uncertain. Trimming took off 2 bases at V and 3 bases at J, with 0 bases between the two ends. CDR1 and CDR2 (germline): LGHNA, YSLEER. CDR3 length equals 11 residues. Here the CDR3 reads CASSQTDTQYF. The DNA for the CDR3 is TGCGCCAGCAGCCAAACAGATACGCAGTATTTT.

The chain recombines TRBV25-1 with TRBJ2-7; TRBD1 might be the D (7 bases). The ends were cut back, 2 bases at V and 3 bases at J, with 14 bases in the middle. The CDR3 extends over 15 amino acids. From germline, CDR1 is MGHDK and CDR2 SYGVNS. DNA for the CDR3: TGTGCCAGCAGTGAAAACCAGGGGGGATGCTACGAGCAGTACTTC. Amino acids: CASSENQGGCYEQYF.

This clone showed up just once. J is TRBJ1-5 and V is TRBV6-5; D perhaps matches TRBD1 (6 bases). CDR1 and CDR2 from the germline V gene are MNHEY and SVGAGI. The CDR3 runs 15 residues. V lost 6 bases and J lost 9, with 21 bases in between. The CDR3 sequence: CASSPSGEGGWPQHF. As DNA, the CDR3 is TGTGCCAGCAGCCCTTCGGGGGAGGGGGGTTGGCCCCAGCATTTT.

The chain combines TRBV7-9 with TRBJ2-7; D might be TRBD2 (6 bases). V lost 3 bases, J lost 2 bases, and 11 bases lay in between. Looked up from germline, CDR1 is SEHNR and CDR2 is FQNEAQ (reference sequence). The length of the CDR3 is 14 residues. The CDR3 loop is CASSFRPGAYEQYF. In nucleotides, the CDR3 is TGTGCCAGCAGCTTCAGGCCGGGAGCCTACGAGCAGTACTTC.

In its sample, this clone was seen a few times. CDR3 in amino acids: CASGTLVGELFF. The CDR3 region has the DNA TGTGCCAGCGGGACTTTAGTCGGGGAGCTGTTTTTT. This chain joins TRBV6-1 and TRBJ2-2; D perhaps matches TRBD2 (6 bases). The CDR3 is made up of 12 amino acids. CDR1 and CDR2 (germline): MNHNS, SASEGT. V lost 8 bases to trimming and J lost 7 bases, with 11 bases between them.

The V and J genes are TRBV7-8 and TRBJ2-1; D is ambiguous. In germline, CDR1 is SGHVS, CDR2 FQNEAQ. Trimming stripped 2 bases from V and 6 bases from J, with 11 bases between. The CDR3 has 14 residues. The CDR3 DNA is TGTGCCAGCAGCTTACTTGTGCGGAGCAATGAGCAGTTCTTC. This encodes CASSLLVRSNEQFF.

The chain couples TRBV7-9 to TRBJ2-5; D is undetermined. This CDR3 is 13 amino acids long. V lost 2 bases and J 5 bases, leaving 9 bases between the germline ends. Germline CDR1 SEHNR, CDR2 FQNEAQ (reference sequence). The CDR3 loop is CASSLWAGETQYF. The CDR3 bases are TGTGCCAGCAGCTTATGGGCCGGGGAGACCCAGTACTTC.

V gene TRBV19 combines with J gene TRBJ2-7; TRBD1 agrees at 7 bases. CDR1 LNHDA and CDR2 SQIVND come from the germline V gene (reference sequence). There are 13 residues in the CDR3. Trimming at V came to 8 bases and at J to 0 bases, leaving 4 bases not matched to a gene. CDR3 bases: TGTGCCAGTCAGGGGGACAACTCCTACGAGCAGTACTTC. Encoded protein: CASQGDNSYEQYF.

The genes are TRBV2 and TRBJ2-3, with D maybe TRBD2 (7 bases). The germline V gene encodes CDR1 SNHLY and CDR2 FYNNEI. Trimming pared 4 bases from V and 1 base from J, leaving 12 bases between. CDR3 length: 15 residues. The CDR3, as DNA: TGTGCCAGCAGTGGGAGGGGGGGCGGCACAGATACGCAGTATTTT. The encoded protein is CASSGRGGGTDTQYF.